The present entry profiles one T cell receptor (beta chain) with its context. Produced via immunoSEQ multiplex PCR; TCRdb's table is partial and in-frame only. Seen here are 2 million to 2.5 million clones, 90% to 95% observed once, and the top ten hold 0.35% to 0.5%. This specimen comes from a study of shared clonotypes between healthy human individuals. V lost 0 bases and J lost 6, with 7 bases in between. Germline loops: CDR1 SGHRS, CDR2 YFSETQ. This CDR3 contains 13 residues. Sequencing was performed on naive CD4+ T cells from PBMCs. Stated subset: CD45RA+ positively selected. This chain links TRBV5-1 with TRBJ2-1; unclear D gene. This TCR derives from a man aged 18 to 29 in good health. Some clones in this sample may be carry-over from other donors' samples. The CDR3 sequence is CASSLGSPNEQFF. CDR3 DNA: TGCGCCAGCAGCTTGGGCAGCCCCAATGAGCAGTTCTTC.